Each of the 19 T cell receptor beta chains below was sequenced from the same sample in a study of blood T cells in healthy people across ages. A second PCR of 7 to 11 cycles used a sample-barcoded 5' primer and a J-beta primer mix. TCRdb independently ran MiXCR on the 5' RACE reads; one entry per CDR3 protein. The repertoire includes over 700,000 distinct CDR3 sequences, around a quarter of them detected once, and 9.4% sits in the top ten. These data were also filed under a second study, of T cells of mothers and their children.

Sequencing was performed on blood. All receptors come from a boy aged 5-17 years in good health.

This clonotype was counted a few times. The genes are TRBV7-2 and TRBJ2-5, with 10 nucleotides matching TRBD2. Germline V CDR1 and CDR2: SGHTA, FQGNSA. V shed 2 bases and J 5 bases; nucleotides not matched to a gene: 8. The CDR3 covers 16 residues. CDR3 in amino acids: CASSLNQRGGAETQYF. The CDR3 DNA sequence: TGTGCCAGCAGCTTAAACCAGCGGGGGGGTGCGGAGACCCAGTACTTC.

The chain uses TRBV12-3 or TRBV12-4 and TRBJ2-1; tentatively, D is TRBD1 (5 bases). The CDR3 spans 13 residues. V dropped 2 bases and J dropped 10 bases, with 12 bases sitting between them. The CDR3 loop is CASSLSGIREQFF. CDR3 nucleotide sequence: TGTGCCAGCAGTTTATCAGGGATCAGGGAGCAGTTCTTC.

A note on this clonotype: The CDR3 does not end in the conserved phenylalanine or tryptophan, so this is likely a read error. The chain employs TRBV12-3 or TRBV12-4 and TRBJ2-1, with D perhaps given as TRBD1 or TRBD2 (5 bases each). There are 12 residues in the CDR3. V gave up 7 bases and J gave up 8 bases, with 12 bases separating them. The CDR3 loop is CASKVRGDEQFS. The CDR3 region has the DNA TGTGCCAGCAAAGTCAGAGGGGATGAGCAGTTCTCC.

This clonotype was counted only a few times. This chain links TRBV2 with TRBJ2-1; D gene uncertain. The CDR3 has 17 amino acids. Germline V gene sequence: CDR1 SNHLY, CDR2 FYNNEI. The germline V and J ends were trimmed by 4 bases and 0 bases, with 16 bases remaining between them. CDR3 loop: CASSVVGGVSSYNEQFF. CDR3 nucleotide sequence: TGTGCCAGCAGTGTGGTCGGCGGTGTGAGCTCCTACAATGAGCAGTTCTTC.

The rearrangement joins TRBV2 to TRBJ2-1, with D perhaps matching TRBD1 (6 bases). The length of the CDR3 is 16 residues. The V gene's germline CDR1 is SNHLY and CDR2 FYNNEI. V was pared by 0 bases and J by 3 bases, with 12 bases between. The CDR3 DNA sequence: TGTGCCAGCAGTGAAGCGAGGGGGTCTTACTACAATGAGCAGTTCTTC. This codes for CASSEARGSYYNEQFF.

The sample holds a few counts of this clonotype. The chain links TRBV12-3 or TRBV12-4 to TRBJ2-7; weak D call: TRBD1 (6 bases). With 8 bases removed from V and 1 base from J, the gap between germline ends came to 12 bases. CDR3 size: 13 residues. In DNA form, the CDR3 reads TGTGCCAGCTCGTGGGGGCCTTCCTACGAGCAGTACTTC. Translation: CASSWGPSYEQYF.

This clonotype was seen just once. The rearrangement links TRBV4-3 to TRBJ2-4; perhaps TRBD2 as D (6 bases). The CDR3 spans 19 residues. Germline V gene lookup returns CDR1 LGHNA and CDR2 YSLEER. V gave up 0 bases and J gave up 0 bases, with 18 bases separating them. In nucleotides, the CDR3 is TGCGCCAGCAGCCAAGATAGGGAGGATGGAAGCTCAGCCAAAAACATTCAGTACTTC. It translates to CASSQDREDGSSAKNIQYF.

The sample holds a few counts of this clonotype. The V call is TRBV3-1, the J call TRBJ2-5, with D possibly called TRBD1 or TRBD2 (5 bases each). Trimming shortened V by 4 bases and J by 1 base, and 22 bases separated the two germline ends. The CDR3 spans 18 residues. Germline CDR1 is LGHDT and CDR2 is YNNKEL (reference sequence). The CDR3 loop reads CASSPTGDPTRPQETQYF. CDR3 coding DNA: TGTGCCAGCAGCCCCACCGGGGACCCAACCAGGCCCCAAGAGACCCAGTACTTC.

The chain uses TRBV5-1 and TRBJ2-1; 13 bases match TRBD2. The germline gives CDR1 SGHRS, CDR2 YFSETQ. Trimming at V came to 0 bases and at J to 8 bases, leaving 2 bases not matched to a gene. This CDR3 has 15 residues. In nucleotides, the CDR3 is TGCGCCAGCAGCTTGGAGGGACTAGCGGGATATGAGCAGTTCTTC. Amino acid sequence: CASSLEGLAGYEQFF.

The rearrangement joins TRBV27 to TRBJ1-1, with 10 bases identical to TRBD1. V was pared by 5 bases and J by 3 bases, with 9 bases of the junction left unmatched. This CDR3 has 16 amino acids. Germline lookup yields CDR1 MNHEY and CDR2 SMNVEV (reference sequence). The CDR3 DNA follows: TGTGCCAGCAGTCCGACGGACAGGGGGTTTTACACTGAAGCTTTCTTT. Translation gives CASSPTDRGFYTEAFF.

This clonotype was detected a few times. The gene calls are TRBV25-1 and TRBJ2-1, with 8 bases matching TRBD2. This CDR3 is 16 amino acids long. CDR1 MGHDK and CDR2 SYGVNS come from the germline V gene. The V and J ends lost 3 bases and 1 base, in that order; junction bases with no gene match: 5. CDR3 sequence reads: CASSEASGLSYNEQFF. In DNA form, the CDR3 reads TGTGCCAGCAGTGAGGCTAGCGGGCTTTCCTACAATGAGCAGTTCTTC.

The chain joins TRBV5-1 to TRBJ2-3; D is undetermined. V was clipped by 5 bases and J by 1 base, with 20 bases between them. Germline lookup yields CDR1 SGHRS and CDR2 YFSETQ. The CDR3 loop spans 17 amino acids. Written as DNA, the CDR3 is TGCGCCAGCAGGCCTACCATCCTTTCTACCCGCACAGATACGCAGTATTTT. Its translation: CASRPTILSTRTDTQYF.

The rearrangement joins TRBV9 to TRBJ2-3, with 7 bases identical to TRBD2. Germline CDR1 reads SGDLS; CDR2 reads YYNGEE. The CDR3 covers 18 residues. V gave up 0 bases and J gave up 0 bases; unmatched junction bases: 10. Written as DNA, the CDR3 is TGTGCCAGCAGCGTAGGGGCTAGCGGCCCTCAAAGCACAGATACGCAGTATTTT. As protein: CASSVGASGPQSTDTQYF.

The rearrangement uses TRBV6-5 and TRBJ1-1; 9 nucleotides match TRBD1. Germline CDR1 is MNHEY and CDR2 is SVGAGI. The junction had 6 bases not matched to a gene; V was cut back by 6 bases and J by 4 bases. CDR3 length equals 14 residues. The CDR3 sequence: CASSTGGVSTEAFF. CDR3 bases: TGTGCCAGCAGCACAGGGGGCGTGAGCACTGAAGCTTTCTTT.

The chain links TRBV6-6 to TRBJ2-7, with 7 positions matching TRBD1. CDR3 size: 16 residues. Germline V lookup: CDR1 MNHNY, CDR2 SVGAGI (reference sequence). Trimming removed 4 bases from V and 2 bases from J; junction bases left unmatched: 11. In nucleotides, the CDR3 is TGTGCCAGCAGTTCTGTCACACAGGGGTACGCCTACGAGCAGTACTTC. Its translation: CASSSVTQGYAYEQYF.

A few counts support this clonotype. The chain employs TRBV28 and TRBJ2-2, with 7 bases aligning to TRBD2. Germline V gives CDR1 MDHEN, CDR2 SYDVKM. V lost 3 bases and J lost 5; bases outside the gene matches: 6. This CDR3 has 15 residues. The CDR3 spells CASSFSGRETGELFF. CDR3 in DNA: TGTGCCAGCAGTTTCAGTGGGAGGGAAACCGGGGAGCTGTTTTTT.

This clonotype was counted only a few times. This rearrangement joins TRBV24-1 to TRBJ2-1, with TRBD1 identical over 7 bases. Germline V gene data show CDR1 as KGHDR and CDR2 as SFDVKD. The CDR3 has 18 residues. Trimming cost V 4 bases and J 4 bases; bases outside gene matches: 15. In nucleotides, the CDR3 is TGTGCCACCAGTGACCCTGGGACAGAACAAGGGCGGTACAATGAGCAGTTCTTC. It encodes CATSDPGTEQGRYNEQFF.

The J gene is TRBJ1-1, the V gene TRBV10-3, with a weak D call TRBD1 (5 bases). Trimming took 0 bases from V and 5 from J, leaving 7 bases between them. CDR1 ENHRY and CDR2 SYGVKD come from the germline V gene. The CDR3 has 13 amino acids. This CDR3 is CAISESGATEAFF. The CDR3 DNA sequence: TGTGCCATCAGTGAGTCAGGGGCGACTGAAGCTTTCTTT.

The chain is built from TRBV6-1 and TRBJ2-7; D may be TRBD1 (6 bases). The CDR3 runs 14 residues. Trimming left V 2 bases short and J 1 base short, with 9 bases between. Germline V CDR1 and CDR2: MNHNS, SASEGT. The CDR3 is CASSELGQSYEQYF. The CDR3 coding sequence is TGTGCCAGCAGTGAACTTGGACAGTCCTACGAGCAGTACTTC.